A single sample is the source of the 26 T cell receptor beta chains below, sequenced in a study of CD8+CD57+ T cells in acquired aplastic anemia. Genomic DNA served as template for TCR beta VDJ and CDR3 profiling. TCRdb reanalysed the reads using MiXCR and keeps one entry per CDR3 protein. This sample has just over 400,000 distinct CDR3 sequences, with about 70% found just once. Sequenced sample: sorted CD4+, CD8+, or CD8+CD57+ T cells (not recorded which) from PBMCs. These receptors were taken from a human donor in good health, serving as a control.

This clonotype was counted only a few times. The gene calls are TRBV30 and TRBJ2-1; TRBD2 matches at 7 bases. The germline V gene has CDR1 GTSNPN and CDR2 SVGIG (reference sequence). Losses at the gene ends were 0 bases for V and 8 bases for J; bases not matched to a gene: 7. There are 14 residues in the CDR3. This CDR3 reads CAWSVLRAGDEQFF. The CDR3 DNA sequence: TGTGCCTGGAGTGTACTGAGGGCGGGGGATGAGCAGTTCTTC.

This chain connects TRBV6-6 to TRBJ1-5; 7 bases are a match to TRBD1. CDR1 is MNHNY and CDR2 is SVGAGI in the germline V gene (reference sequence). This CDR3 is 15 amino acids long. The J segment lost 3 bases and the V segment lost 5 bases, leaving 7 bases of the junction unmatched. For the CDR3, the DNA is TGTGCCAGCAGTGGTGGGGACAGCCTCAATCAGCCCCAGCATTTT. As protein: CASSGGDSLNQPQHF.

The V and J genes are TRBV7-8 and TRBJ1-3; 9 positions match TRBD1. The ends lost 1 base at V and 16 bases at J; junction bases unmatched: 2. Germline V gene lookup returns CDR1 SGHVS and CDR2 FQNEAQ. The CDR3 runs to 11 residues. CDR3 bases: TGTGCCAGCAGCTTAGGGACAGGGGTTTATTTT. It specifies CASSLGTGVYF.

The V and J genes are TRBV7-2 and TRBJ2-2; the D is unclear. CDR1 is SGHTA, CDR2 FQGNSA, per germline. The germline V and J ends were trimmed by 0 bases and 14 bases, with 22 bases remaining between them. CDR3 size: 16 residues. This CDR3 reads CASSLAARNTRYYLFF. CDR3 DNA: TGTGCCAGCAGCTTAGCCGCTCGTAATACCCGGTATTATCTGTTTTTT.

This clonotype was seen many times. V is TRBV5-1 and J is TRBJ1-1, with 11 bases aligning to TRBD1. The CDR3 is made up of 15 amino acids. Germline CDR1 is SGHRS and CDR2 is YFSETQ. J was trimmed by 11 bases and V by 4 bases; bases with no gene match: 13. The CDR3 loop reads CASSPRTGGETYAFF. The DNA of the CDR3 is TGCGCCAGCAGCCCTCGGACAGGGGGCGAAACCTACGCTTTCTTT.

The chain carries TRBV7-3 and TRBJ2-1; 8 positions match TRBD2. V dropped 3 bases and J dropped 8; count of bases not matched to a gene: 6. The germline V gene has CDR1 SGHTA and CDR2 FQGTGA. This CDR3 is 14 amino acids long. CDR3 coding DNA: TGTGCCAGCAGCTTGACGGGAGGGTTCGATGAGCAGTTCTTC. This gives the protein CASSLTGGFDEQFF.

This clonotype was detected many times. The V call is TRBV15, the J call TRBJ1-1; D gene uncertain. V was clipped by 0 bases and J by 1 base, with 9 bases between them. This CDR3 region has 15 residues. Germline V gives CDR1 LNHNV, CDR2 YYDKDF (reference sequence). The chain's CDR3 is CATSRDVSPNTEAFF. CDR3 DNA: TGTGCCACCAGCAGAGATGTCAGTCCGAACACTGAAGCTTTCTTT. Full variable domain (missing parts from reference TRBV15 and TRBJ1-1): DAMVIQNPRYQVTQFGKPVTLSCSQTLNHNVMYWYQQKSSQAPKLLFHYYDKDFNNEADTPDNFQSRRPNTSFCFLDIRSPGLGDTAMYLCATSRDVSPNTEAFFGQGTRLTVV.

This clonotype was seen ten or more times. The chain combines TRBV4-3 with TRBJ1-5; no clear D gene. The V end was cut by 0 bases, the J end by 3 bases, with 3 bases between. The CDR3 covers 13 residues. Germline V gives CDR1 LGHNA, CDR2 YSLEER. CDR3 protein: CASSQELNQPQHF. Here the CDR3 DNA reads TGCGCCAGCAGCCAAGAACTCAATCAGCCCCAGCATTTT.

The V gene is TRBV25-1, the J gene TRBJ2-1; D may be TRBD2 (7 bases). CDR1 is MGHDK, CDR2 SYGVNS, per germline. V was shortened by 7 bases and J by 6 bases, with 13 bases between the two germline ends. The CDR3 extends over 13 amino acids. In DNA form, the CDR3 reads TGTGCCAGCAAGGGGGGAGGGACCAATGAGCAGTTCTTC. Amino acids: CASKGGGTNEQFF.

The J gene is TRBJ2-1, the V gene TRBV7-3, with a tentative D call TRBD1 (6 bases). Germline V gene sequence: CDR1 SGHTA, CDR2 FQGTGA. The CDR3 sequence is 17 residues long. Trimming pared 1 base from V and 9 bases from J, leaving 22 bases between. The CDR3: CASSLMTEQGPLIEQFF. The CDR3 bases are TGTGCCAGCAGCTTAATGACGGAACAGGGACCTCTCATTGAGCAGTTCTTC.

This chain uses TRBV20-1 with TRBJ2-7; TRBD1 matches at 7 bases. The CDR3 has 13 amino acids. V gave up 6 bases and J gave up 6 bases; unmatched junction bases: 11. CDR1 DFQATT and CDR2 SNEGSKA come from the germline V gene (reference sequence). The CDR3 DNA is TGCAGTGCGGTAGACAGGGATTGGGGCGAGCAGTACTTC. Translating gives CSAVDRDWGEQYF.

In regard to this clonotype: The conserved phenylalanine or tryptophan normally closing the CDR3 is absent here, so this likely arose from a read error. This sequence joins TRBV2 and TRBJ1-5; D remains ambiguous. Looked up from germline, CDR1 is SNHLY and CDR2 is FYNNEI. This CDR3 has 15 residues. The CDR3 bases are TGTGCCAGCAGTGTAGCCGGGAGGACGAATCAGGCCCAGCATTTA. Amino acid sequence: CASSVAGRTNQAQHL.

V usage is TRBV7-8 and J usage is TRBJ2-7, with 10 bases lining up with TRBD1. The germline V gene has CDR1 SGHVS and CDR2 FQNEAQ. J gave up 10 bases and V 1 base, and 13 bases lay outside the gene matches. The CDR3 spans 16 residues. For the CDR3, the DNA is TGTGCCAGCAGCTTAGGCCCCGGGACAGGGGTCGGCTACCAGTACTTC. Translating gives CASSLGPGTGVGYQYF.

The V gene is TRBV9, the J gene TRBJ2-7, with 13 nucleotides matching TRBD2. This CDR3 is built from 15 residues. V trimming: 3 bases; J trimming: 9 bases; junction bases outside the gene matches: 9. CDR1 and CDR2 (germline): SGDLS, YYNGEE. This CDR3 reads CASSEGLAGQYTQYF. CDR3 DNA sequence: TGTGCCAGCAGCGAGGGACTAGCGGGGCAATATACGCAGTACTTC.

Comment on this clonotype: An end of the junction differs from the germline gene, which may be a read error. The J gene is TRBJ2-3, the V gene TRBV7-2, with D perhaps matching TRBD1 or TRBD2 (5 bases each). This CDR3 comprises 15 residues. In germline, CDR1 is SGHTA, CDR2 FQGNSA. DNA for the CDR3: TGTGCTAGCAGCTTAGTACCCGGGGCTGTCTACGAGCAGTATTTT. It yields the protein CASSLVPGAVYEQYF.

Remarks on this clonotype: One end of the junction is discordant with germline, which a read error may explain. The chain uses TRBV7-2 and TRBJ2-1; D possibly matches TRBD1 or TRBD2 (6 bases each). The CDR3 has 14 residues. Per the germline V gene, CDR1 is SGHTA and CDR2 is FQGNSA. CDR3 in amino acids: CASSSGARAFFRQF. CDR3 nucleotides: TGTGCCAGCAGCTCGGGGGCTCGGGCTTTCTTTCGACAATTC.

The V call is TRBV2, the J call TRBJ1-5; 8 bases match TRBD1. Germline loops: CDR1 SNHLY, CDR2 FYNNEI. V lost 8 bases to trimming and J lost 2 bases; unmatched junction nucleotides: 2. The CDR3 has 13 residues. The CDR3 loop reads CASATGGNQPQHF. The CDR3 coding sequence is TGTGCCAGCGCGACAGGGGGCAATCAGCCCCAGCATTTT.

This chain uses TRBV20-1 with TRBJ1-2; D unresolved. V dropped 4 bases and J dropped 11 bases, with 17 bases sitting between them. This CDR3 is built from 12 residues. CDR1 DFQATT and CDR2 SNEGSKA come from the germline V gene (reference sequence). CDR3 sequence reads: CSAMPAHRGYTF. CDR3 DNA: TGCAGTGCTATGCCGGCGCATCGTGGATACACCTTC.

This clonotype was found many times. The chain recombines TRBV4-3 with TRBJ2-2, with TRBD2 identical over 14 bases. With 2 bases clipped from V and 6 bases from J, the junction kept 2 bases outside the gene matches. CDR1 LGHNA and CDR2 YSLEER come from the germline V gene. This CDR3 has 16 residues. In nucleotides, the CDR3 is TGCGCCAGCAGCCAAAGACTAGCGGGGGGGCCCGGGGAGCTGTTTTTT. It is translated as CASSQRLAGGPGELFF.

This chain links TRBV4-2 with TRBJ2-1; D is ambiguous. Trimming shortened V by 5 bases and J by 4 bases, and 18 bases separated the two germline ends. The CDR3 covers 16 residues. Germline CDR1 is LGHNA and CDR2 is YNFKEQ. CDR3 sequence (DNA): TGTGCCAGCAGCTTTGACGTCACCGGGCAGTACAATGAGCAGTTCTTC. As protein: CASSFDVTGQYNEQFF.

This chain uses TRBV7-2 with TRBJ2-7; weak D call: TRBD1 (6 bases). With 3 bases removed from V and 7 bases from J, the gap between germline ends came to 13 bases. The CDR3 sequence is 13 residues long. Germline V lookup: CDR1 SGHTA, CDR2 FQGNSA. For the CDR3, the DNA is TGTGCCAGCAGCTTTCTTCAGGGGCATGAGCAGTACTTC. Protein sequence: CASSFLQGHEQYF. Looking up the rest from reference TRBV7-2 and TRBJ2-7 gives the full variable domain: GAGVSQSPSNKVTEKGKDVELRCDPISGHTALYWYRQSLGQGLEFLIYFQGNSAPDKSGLPSDRFSAERTGGSVSTLTIQRTQQEDSAVYLCASSFLQGHEQYFGPGTRLTVT.

The chain joins TRBV5-1 to TRBJ2-7; TRBD1 matches 8 bases. The CDR3 covers 13 residues. CDR1 SGHRS and CDR2 YFSETQ come from the germline V gene. The junction had 4 bases not matched to a gene; V was cut back by 1 base and J by 7 bases. The CDR3 is CASSLTQGAEQYF. CDR3 DNA sequence: TGCGCCAGCAGCTTGACCCAGGGGGCGGAGCAGTACTTC.

A note on this clonotype: One junction end does not reproduce the germline sequence, and a read error may be involved. The chain links TRBV25-1 to TRBJ2-1; 7 nucleotides align to TRBD2. The length of the CDR3 is 14 residues. Per the germline V gene, CDR1 is MGHDK and CDR2 is SYGVNS. CDR3 amino acids: CAISESASGDEQFF. DNA for the CDR3: TGTGCCATCAGTGAGTCGGCTAGCGGCGATGAGCAGTTCTTC.

The CDR3 sequence is CAISDVAAKGYEQYF. The CDR3 DNA reads as TGTGCCATCAGTGATGTGGCGGCCAAGGGTTACGAGCAGTACTTC. The rearrangement uses TRBV10-3 and TRBJ2-7, with D unresolved. This CDR3 is 15 amino acids long. Trimming pared 3 bases from V and 4 bases from J, leaving 16 bases between. Germline CDR1 reads ENHRY; CDR2 reads SYGVKD.

This clonotype was seen ten or more times. The rearrangement uses TRBV19 and TRBJ1-2, with 7 bases lining up with TRBD1. Germline loops: CDR1 LNHDA, CDR2 SQIVND (reference sequence). The ends lost 9 bases at V and 3 bases at J; junction bases unmatched: 7. This CDR3 spans 13 amino acids. The CDR3, as DNA: TGTGCCAGCTCAATCGGGACAGACTATGGCTACACCTTC. Its translation is CASSIGTDYGYTF.

The V and J genes are TRBV25-1 and TRBJ2-1, with 8 nucleotides matching TRBD1. CDR1 and CDR2 from the germline V gene are MGHDK and SYGVNS. With V trimmed by 2 bases and J by 10 bases, 7 bases remained unmatched. The CDR3 loop spans 14 amino acids. CDR3 in amino acids: CASSERTGLGEQFF. CDR3 DNA: TGTGCCAGCAGTGAAAGGACAGGGCTTGGAGAGCAGTTCTTC.